This TCR beta chain was found in a study of T cell clones after liver transplantation. Study overall: A pre-transplant mixed lymphocyte reaction with TCRbeta sequencing defined graft-donor-reactive clones followed in post-transplant blood. Pre-transplant mixed lymphocyte reactions yielded third-party-reactive TCRbeta sequences as comparators for graft-donor-reactive sequences. Study-wide points: Conclusions were preliminary, with small, heterogeneous patient groups. A larger donor-reactive than third-party decline suggested partial antigen-specific deletion.

The repertoire was sequenced with immunoSEQ multiplex PCR; TCRdb's copy has only in-frame clones and lacks some. The table has about 74,000 clones, roughly 80% seen once. In regard to this clone: Its specificity is not known.

Trimming took off 11 bases at V and 1 base at J, with 14 bases between the two ends. The CDR3 covers 13 residues. CDR1 and CDR2 from the germline V gene are SNHLY and FYNNEI. Sequenced here: CD4+ T cells from blood, sampled before liver transplant. The rearrangement joins TRBV2 to TRBJ1-1, with D possibly matching TRBD1 (5 bases). This TCR came from a human donor who received a liver transplant. The CDR3 region is CACAGTANTEAFF. The DNA of the CDR3 is TGTGCCTGCGCCGGGACGGCGAACACTGAAGCTTTCTTT.